The 18 T cell receptor beta chains below all came from one sample that was sequenced in a study of blood T cell repertoires in COVID-19. The protocol was immunoSEQ multiplex PCR, while the TCRdb copy is restricted to in-frame clones and leaves out a portion. This table holds about 260,000 clones, about nine tenths found once. Sequenced sample: peripheral blood. The receptors here all came from a woman between 25 and 40 years old with COVID-19, enrolled during active disease.

V and J are TRBV10-3 and TRBJ1-2, with TRBD1 matching 8 bases. Germline V gives CDR1 ENHRY, CDR2 SYGVKD. V lost 6 bases to trimming and J lost 10 bases; unmatched junction nucleotides: 7. This CDR3 has 12 amino acids. The CDR3 DNA reads TGTGCCATCAGAGGGACAGGCCGGGACTACACCTTC. It encodes CAIRGTGRDYTF.

The chain has TRBV4-2 and TRBJ2-3; D is possibly TRBD2 (7 bases). The germline V gene has CDR1 LGHNA and CDR2 YNFKEQ. The ends were cut back, 4 bases at V and 6 bases at J, with 14 bases in the middle. The CDR3 runs to 14 residues. The CDR3 reads CASSLLQGGDTQYF. The CDR3 DNA is TGTGCCAGCAGCCTGCTACAGGGAGGGGATACGCAGTATTTT.

The chain employs TRBV7-9 and TRBJ2-3, with a weak D call TRBD2 (5 bases). V was clipped by 5 bases and J by 7 bases, with 10 bases between them. Per germline, CDR1 SEHNR and CDR2 FQNEAQ (reference sequence). The CDR3 loop spans 12 amino acids. In DNA, the CDR3 is TGTGCCAGCAGCGCGGACTTTCATACGCAGTATTTT. This encodes CASSADFHTQYF.

This rearrangement joins TRBV6-1 to TRBJ2-7, with TRBD2 matching over 16 bases. Germline V lookup: CDR1 MNHNS, CDR2 SASEGT. Losses at the gene ends were 3 bases for V and 5 bases for J; bases not matched to a gene: 4. The CDR3 has 16 residues. The CDR3 reads CASSEGTSGRADEQYF. The CDR3 DNA sequence: TGTGCCAGCAGTGAGGGGACTAGCGGGAGGGCCGACGAGCAGTACTTC.

The chain has TRBV30 and TRBJ1-1, with unresolved D. Per the germline V gene, CDR1 is GTSNPN and CDR2 is SVGIG (reference sequence). V lost 1 base and J 7 bases, leaving 10 bases between the germline ends. The CDR3 length is 12 residues. Here the CDR3 reads CAWSAARVEAFF. The CDR3 DNA follows: TGTGCCTGGAGTGCTGCAAGAGTTGAAGCTTTCTTT.

The chain recombines TRBV5-1 with TRBJ1-2; possibly TRBD1 for D (5 bases). CDR1 SGHRS and CDR2 YFSETQ come from the germline V gene. This CDR3 is built from 13 residues. V was clipped by 3 bases and J by 9 bases, with 15 bases between them. The CDR3 loop reads CASSSGGGDSYTF. CDR3 DNA sequence: TGCGCCAGCAGCTCGGGAGGAGGGGATAGCTACACCTTC. The variable domain in full, with the rest retrieved from reference TRBV5-1 and TRBJ1-2, is KAGVTQTPRYLIKTRGQQVTLSCSPISGHRSVSWYQQTPGQGLQFLFEYFSETQRNKGNFPGRFSGRQFSNSRSEMNVSTLELGDSALYLCASSSGGGDSYTFGSGTRLTVV.

This chain uses TRBV6-2 or TRBV6-3 with TRBJ1-6, with 7 nucleotides matching TRBD1. The CDR3 is 15 amino acids. V gave up 6 bases and J gave up 3 bases; unmatched junction bases: 5. Looked up from germline, CDR1 is MNHEY and CDR2 is SVGEGT. The CDR3 protein is CASSAAGGYNSPLHF. The CDR3 DNA follows: TGTGCCAGCAGCGCGGCAGGGGGCTATAATTCACCCCTCCACTTT.

This clone was seen more than once but under ten times. The rearrangement joins TRBV4-1 to TRBJ2-1; TRBD2 matches at 9 bases. The CDR3 is 17 amino acids. The germline CDR1 and CDR2 sequences are MGHRA and YSYEKL. Unmatched junction bases numbered 9, after V lost 6 bases and J lost 0 bases. The CDR3 nucleotides read TGCGCCAGCAGTCCTTTGGCGGGAGGGGGCTCCTACAATGAGCAGTTCTTC. This encodes CASSPLAGGGSYNEQFF.

The chain is built from TRBV18 and TRBJ2-5, with a possible D match to TRBD2 (6 bases). V dropped 5 bases and J dropped 2 bases, with 18 bases sitting between them. The CDR3 totals 16 residues. Germline V gives CDR1 KGHSH, CDR2 LQKENI. CDR3 sequence: CASSEGGTEGQETQYF. CDR3 coding DNA: TGTGCCAGCTCAGAGGGCGGGACGGAAGGTCAAGAGACCCAGTACTTC.

This chain joins TRBV27 and TRBJ2-7; TRBD1 matches at 10 bases. CDR1 is MNHEY and CDR2 is SMNVEV in the germline V gene (reference sequence). The CDR3 loop spans 15 amino acids. V shed 5 bases, J shed 9 bases, and the junction held 13 bases outside the gene matches. The CDR3 sequence: CASSRDRGPLFGQYF. CDR3 DNA: TGTGCCAGCAGTAGGGACAGGGGCCCTCTTTTTGGGCAGTACTTC.

The count of this clone is one. The chain carries TRBV6-2 or TRBV6-3 and TRBJ2-1, with D uncertain. V was cut by 3 bases and J by 4 bases, with 7 bases left in between. The CDR3 spans 13 residues. Germline values: CDR1 MNHEY, CDR2 SVGEGT. This CDR3 is CASSYAAYNEQFF. CDR3 nucleotide sequence: TGTGCCAGCAGTTATGCGGCGTACAATGAGCAGTTCTTC.

The table lists this clone with a count of one. V usage is TRBV27 and J usage is TRBJ1-1, with 10 bases that match TRBD1. With 6 bases clipped from V and 3 bases from J, the junction kept 4 bases outside the gene matches. Looked up from germline, CDR1 is MNHEY and CDR2 is SMNVEV (reference sequence). CDR3 length: 14 residues. CDR3 DNA sequence: TGTGCCAGCAGAGGGGGGACAGGGGACACTGAAGCTTTCTTT. Its protein product is CASRGGTGDTEAFF.

The rearrangement links TRBV7-9 to TRBJ2-3, with D possibly matching TRBD2 (5 bases). V lost 0 bases, J lost 5 bases, and 6 bases lay in between. The CDR3 is 13 residues long. Germline loops: CDR1 SEHNR, CDR2 FQNEAQ (reference sequence). CDR3 loop: CASSLAREDTQYF. The CDR3 DNA sequence: TGTGCCAGCAGCTTAGCCCGGGAAGATACGCAGTATTTT.

The chain joins TRBV6-6 to TRBJ2-5, with TRBD1 matching 11 bases. The CDR3 has 15 amino acids. Per the germline V gene, CDR1 is MNHNY and CDR2 is SVGAGI (reference sequence). With 0 bases clipped from V and 5 bases from J, the junction kept 2 bases outside the gene matches. The CDR3 DNA reads TGTGCCAGCAGTTACTCGGGACAGGGGGTCGAGACCCAGTACTTC. This encodes CASSYSGQGVETQYF.

The V gene is TRBV6-1, the J gene TRBJ1-5, with 8 nucleotides matching TRBD1. The CDR3 extends over 18 amino acids. V shed 4 bases and J 1 base; nucleotides not matched to a gene: 12. Looked up from germline, CDR1 is MNHNS and CDR2 is SASEGT. CDR3 amino acids: CASSVEWQGARSNQPQHF. The CDR3 region has the DNA TGTGCCAGCAGTGTGGAGTGGCAGGGGGCGAGGAGCAATCAGCCCCAGCATTTT.

A single count supports this clone. The chain carries TRBV30 and TRBJ1-2, with TRBD1 matching over 10 bases. CDR1 and CDR2 (germline): GTSNPN, SVGIG (reference sequence). The CDR3 consists of 13 residues. V was clipped by 2 bases and J by 8 bases; unmatched bases: 5. The DNA for the CDR3 is TGTGCCTGGAGTCCCGGGACAGGGGTCGGCTACACCTTC. Its protein product is CAWSPGTGVGYTF.

This sequence joins TRBV19 and TRBJ1-5; tentatively, D is TRBD1 (5 bases). The germline CDR1 and CDR2 sequences are LNHDA and SQIVND (reference sequence). Trimming left V 3 bases short and J 2 bases short, with 17 bases between. CDR3 size: 17 residues. The CDR3 loop is CASSISPGVVGNQPQHF. CDR3 sequence (DNA): TGTGCCAGTAGTATCTCTCCGGGGGTTGTTGGCAATCAGCCCCAGCATTTT.

V is TRBV19 and J is TRBJ2-5; 8 bases map to TRBD1. The CDR3 loop spans 14 amino acids. Trimming at V came to 7 bases and at J to 5 bases, leaving 9 bases not matched to a gene. Germline CDR1 reads LNHDA; CDR2 reads SQIVND (reference sequence). The CDR3 is CASNTGGRFETQYF. DNA of the CDR3: TGTGCCAGTAATACAGGGGGGCGGTTCGAGACCCAGTACTTC. The variable domain in full, completed from reference TRBV19 and TRBJ2-5, reads DGGITQSPKYLFRKEGQNVTLSCEQNLNHDAMYWYRQDPGQGLRLIYYSQIVNDFQKGDIAEGYSVSREKKESFPLTVTSAQKNPTAFYLCASNTGGRFETQYFGPGTRLLVL.